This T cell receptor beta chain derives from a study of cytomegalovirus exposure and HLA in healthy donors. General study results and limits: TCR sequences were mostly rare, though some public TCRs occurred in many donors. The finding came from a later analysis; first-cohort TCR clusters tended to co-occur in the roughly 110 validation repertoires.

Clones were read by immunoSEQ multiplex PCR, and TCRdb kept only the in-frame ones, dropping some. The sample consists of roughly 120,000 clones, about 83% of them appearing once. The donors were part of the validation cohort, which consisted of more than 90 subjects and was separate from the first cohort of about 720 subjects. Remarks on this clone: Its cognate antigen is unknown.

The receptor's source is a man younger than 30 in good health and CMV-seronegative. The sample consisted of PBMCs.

CDR3 DNA sequence: TGTGCCACCGGTTTTGGGGCAGCTCGCGAGCAGTACTTC. Amino acids: CATGFGAAREQYF. V gene TRBV15 combines with J gene TRBJ2-7, with D perhaps matching TRBD1 (5 bases). Germline CDR1 is LNHNV and CDR2 is YYDKDF (reference sequence). With 8 bases removed from V and 6 bases from J, the gap between germline ends came to 17 bases. The CDR3 is made up of 13 amino acids.